The 10 T cell receptor beta chains below all came from one sample that was sequenced in a study of T cells after posttransplantation cyclophosphamide. Libraries were prepared by immunoSEQ multiplex PCR; TCRdb keeps only in-frame clonotypes and omits some of them. The table records under 75,000 clones, around 95% of them present only once. Sample: PBMCs. These receptors came from a woman aged 25 to 39 in good health and a related stem cell transplant donor.

CDR3: CASSSPIQGYEQYF. The DNA of the CDR3 is TGCGCCAGCAGCTCCCCGATACAGGGTTACGAGCAGTACTTC. The chain recombines TRBV5-1 with TRBJ2-7, with TRBD1 as a possible D gene (6 bases). Germline CDR1 is SGHRS and CDR2 is YFSETQ. The CDR3 is made up of 14 amino acids. Between the trimmed V and J ends, which lost 3 bases and 4 bases, there was a span of 14 bases.

The chain employs TRBV4-3 and TRBJ2-3, with 10 bases aligning to TRBD2. Germline V gives CDR1 LGHNA, CDR2 YSLEER. The CDR3 has 17 residues. Unmatched junction bases numbered 6, after V lost 1 base and J lost 2 bases. The CDR3 region has the DNA TGCGCCAGCAGCCAAGCGATAGCGGGGGGCACCACAGATACGCAGTATTTT. It codes for CASSQAIAGGTTDTQYF.

The chain employs TRBV7-2 and TRBJ1-3; the match to TRBD1 covers 7 bases. J was trimmed by 6 bases and V by 4 bases; bases with no gene match: 6. This CDR3 spans 14 amino acids. Per the germline V gene, CDR1 is SGHTA and CDR2 is FQGNSA. The CDR3 is CASSSRQGQNTIYF. DNA for the CDR3: TGTGCCAGCAGCTCCCGACAGGGACAAAACACCATATATTTT.

The chain links TRBV6-1 to TRBJ2-7; D is undetermined. Germline V lookup: CDR1 MNHNS, CDR2 SASEGT. The CDR3 is 12 residues long. The V end lost 1 base, the J end lost 2 bases, and 3 bases lay between the germline ends. The CDR3 loop is CASSEGPYEQYF. For the CDR3, the DNA is TGTGCCAGCAGTGAAGGCCCCTACGAGCAGTACTTC.

The rearrangement links TRBV5-1 to TRBJ2-6; possibly TRBD1 for D (5 bases). The V gene lost 4 bases and the J gene lost 1 base, with 9 bases spanning the gap. The CDR3 extends over 15 amino acids. Germline values: CDR1 SGHRS, CDR2 YFSETQ. The chain's CDR3 is CASSVTDSGANVLTF. CDR3 bases: TGCGCCAGCAGCGTGACAGATTCTGGGGCCAACGTCCTGACTTTC.

This chain uses TRBV11-1 with TRBJ2-1, with 8 bases matching TRBD1. Germline CDR1 is SGHAT and CDR2 is FQDESV (reference sequence). The CDR3 has 15 residues. Trimming cost V 8 bases and J 3 bases; bases outside gene matches: 9. DNA for the CDR3: TGTGCCAGCGGGTACGGACAGGGTAACTACAATGAGCAGTTCTTC. Its translation is CASGYGQGNYNEQFF. Full variable domain (missing parts from reference TRBV11-1 and TRBJ2-1): EAEVAQSPRYKITEKSQAVAFWCDPISGHATLYWYRQILGQGPELLVQFQDESVVDDSQLPKDRFSAERLKGVDSTLKIQPAELGDSAMYLCASGYGQGNYNEQFFGPGTRLTVL.

The V call is TRBV30, the J call TRBJ2-5, with D perhaps matching TRBD1 (5 bases). Trimming shortened V by 4 bases and J by 5 bases, and 11 bases separated the two germline ends. Germline V gives CDR1 GTSNPN, CDR2 SVGIG (reference sequence). This CDR3 contains 12 residues. CDR3: CAWNRQSETQYF. CDR3 nucleotide sequence: TGTGCCTGGAACAGGCAAAGCGAGACCCAGTACTTC.

This chain connects TRBV27 to TRBJ2-3; 8 bases are a match to TRBD1. After removal of 3 bases from V and 5 bases from J, the junction contained 4 bases not matched to a gene. Germline values: CDR1 MNHEY, CDR2 SMNVEV (reference sequence). CDR3 length: 14 residues. CDR3 DNA sequence: TGTGCCAGCAGTTTGGACAGGGACGGAGATACGCAGTATTTT. Translated: CASSLDRDGDTQYF.

This clone was counted a few times. The chain uses TRBV4-1 and TRBJ2-5; D unclear. The CDR3 length is 15 residues. Germline CDR1 and CDR2: MGHRA and YSYEKL. Trimming shortened V by 3 bases and J by 5 bases, and 16 bases separated the two germline ends. The CDR3 sequence is CASSQEQSSRETQYF. CDR3 bases: TGCGCCAGCAGCCAGGAACAGTCTTCCCGGGAGACCCAGTACTTC.

The J gene is TRBJ1-1, the V gene TRBV10-3, with 7 nucleotides matching TRBD1. Per germline, CDR1 ENHRY and CDR2 SYGVKD. V dropped 6 bases and J dropped 3; count of bases not matched to a gene: 4. This CDR3 comprises 13 residues. The CDR3 DNA sequence: TGTGCCATCAGGGACAGGCAATACACTGAAGCTTTCTTT. Protein sequence: CAIRDRQYTEAFF.